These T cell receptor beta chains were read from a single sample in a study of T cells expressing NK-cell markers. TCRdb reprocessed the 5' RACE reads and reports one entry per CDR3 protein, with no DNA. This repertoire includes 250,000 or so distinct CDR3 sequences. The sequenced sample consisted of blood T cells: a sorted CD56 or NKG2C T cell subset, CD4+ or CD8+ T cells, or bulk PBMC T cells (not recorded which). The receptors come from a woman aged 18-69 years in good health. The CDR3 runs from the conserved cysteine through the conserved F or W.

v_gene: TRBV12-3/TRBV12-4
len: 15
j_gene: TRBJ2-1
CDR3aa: CASRKPGQEANEQFF

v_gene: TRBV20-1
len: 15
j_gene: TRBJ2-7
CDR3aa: CSARGSGRVIYEQYF

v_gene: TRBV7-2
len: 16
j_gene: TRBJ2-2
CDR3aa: CASSFPGQGAIGELFF

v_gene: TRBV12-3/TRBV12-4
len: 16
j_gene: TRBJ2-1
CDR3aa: CASSELAGGTYNEQFF

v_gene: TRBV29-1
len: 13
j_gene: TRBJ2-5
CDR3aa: CSVWAGGRETQYF

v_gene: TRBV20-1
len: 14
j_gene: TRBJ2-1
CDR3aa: CSAQPGGSYNEQFF

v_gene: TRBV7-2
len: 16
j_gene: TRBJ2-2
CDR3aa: CASSLLAVVYTGELFF

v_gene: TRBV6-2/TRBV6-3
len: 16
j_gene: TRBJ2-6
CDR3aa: CASSYRKGSGANVLTF

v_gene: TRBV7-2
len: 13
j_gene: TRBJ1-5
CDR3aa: CASSSGYNQPQHF

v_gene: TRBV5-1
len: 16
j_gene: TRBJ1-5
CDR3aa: CASSLGAVGGNQPQHF

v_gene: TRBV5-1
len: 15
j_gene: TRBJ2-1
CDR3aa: CASSYGLAGGNEQFF

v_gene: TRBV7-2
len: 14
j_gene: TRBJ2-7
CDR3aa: CASSSATPSPKQYF

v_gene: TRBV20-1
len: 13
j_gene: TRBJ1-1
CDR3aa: CSASIAGQNEAFF

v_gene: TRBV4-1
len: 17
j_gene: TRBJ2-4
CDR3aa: CASSQDNGGSSKNIQYF